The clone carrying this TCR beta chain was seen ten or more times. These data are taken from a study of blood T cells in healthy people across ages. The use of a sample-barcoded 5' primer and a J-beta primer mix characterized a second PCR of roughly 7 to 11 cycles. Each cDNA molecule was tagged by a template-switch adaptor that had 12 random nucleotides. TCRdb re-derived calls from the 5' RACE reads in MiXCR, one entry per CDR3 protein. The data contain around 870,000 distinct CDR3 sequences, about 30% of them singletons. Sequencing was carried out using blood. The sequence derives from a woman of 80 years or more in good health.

In DNA, the CDR3 is TGCAGTGCTAGACCGGGAGGGTATGAAAAACTGTTTTTT. This codes for CSARPGGYEKLFF. The genes are TRBV20-1 and TRBJ1-4, with D hard to call. CDR1 is DFQATT, CDR2 SNEGSKA, per germline (reference sequence). The CDR3 covers 13 residues. Trimming pared 2 bases from V and 6 bases from J, leaving 10 bases between.